The 5 T cell receptor beta chains in this list originate from one sample, sequenced in a study of blood T cell repertoires in COVID-19. Generated by immunoSEQ multiplex PCR, the TCRdb table keeps only in-frame clones and is missing some. Here the sample spans 150,000 or so clones, roughly four fifths being singletons. The sequenced sample was peripheral blood. The source of these receptors is a man aged 65 to 85 who had recovered from COVID-19.

J is TRBJ1-5 and V is TRBV19, with D perhaps TRBD1 (6 bases). V was pared by 7 bases and J by 9 bases, with 19 bases between. Germline-derived CDR1 and CDR2 are LNHDA and SQIVND (reference sequence). The CDR3 runs to 14 residues. DNA of the CDR3: TGTGCCAGTACCGAGGGAGGAGGGGGGGTGCCCCAGCATTTT. As protein: CASTEGGGGVPQHF.

The V and J genes are TRBV7-2 and TRBJ2-7; weak D call: TRBD1 (6 bases). The V end was cut by 5 bases, the J end by 2 bases, with 16 bases between. The CDR3 is 15 residues long. Germline-derived CDR1 and CDR2 are SGHTA and FQGNSA. The CDR3 spells CASSPWTAKPYEQYF. CDR3 nucleotides: TGTGCCAGCAGCCCATGGACAGCCAAACCCTACGAGCAGTACTTC.

V usage is TRBV30 and J usage is TRBJ2-5; D remains ambiguous. This CDR3 is 11 amino acids long. Trimming took off 3 bases at V and 5 bases at J, with 7 bases between the two ends. CDR1 is GTSNPN, CDR2 SVGIG, per germline (reference sequence). CDR3 amino acids: CAWSGSETQYF. The DNA of the CDR3 is TGTGCCTGGAGCGGGTCCGAGACCCAGTACTTC.

This clone appeared a few times. V usage is TRBV29-1 and J usage is TRBJ2-7; TRBD1 matches at 8 bases. Germline assignment: CDR1 SQVTM and CDR2 ANQGSEA. The trim removed 4 bases at V and 0 bases at J, leaving 14 bases unmatched. The CDR3 length is 17 residues. CDR3 bases: TGCAGCGTTGCCAAGGACAGGGACGAGTCTATCTCCTACGAGCAGTACTTC. As protein: CSVAKDRDESISYEQYF.

The chain carries TRBV5-6 and TRBJ2-7; possibly TRBD2 for D (6 bases). Trimming shortened V by 4 bases and J by 0 bases, and 14 bases separated the two germline ends. This CDR3 region has 15 residues. Germline CDR1 SGHDT, CDR2 YYEEEE. The CDR3 is CASSRGLTSSYEQYF. The CDR3 DNA reads as TGTGCCAGCAGCAGGGGACTTACTTCCTCCTACGAGCAGTACTTC.